The 6 T cell receptor beta chains listed next were all sequenced from one sample in a study of blood T cell repertoires in COVID-19 (dated by TCRdb to 2019 to 2021). The receptor library was made with the immunoSEQ multiplex PCR assay. What TCRdb holds here is the immuneACCESS table cut down to in-frame rearrangements. Part of the clones is not present; checked against another copy, under half of the missing clones reflect an unresolved V gene, and the others are unexplained. The sample table records over 200,000 clones; 83% of these occur just once. The top ten clonotypes cover about 1.3% of the sample. Sequenced input: peripheral blood. Source of these receptors: a woman aged 25 to 39 with COVID-19, enrolled during active disease.

This sequence joins TRBV6-5 and TRBJ2-7, with D unresolved. The germline gives CDR1 MNHEY, CDR2 SVGAGI. V lost 4 bases and J 4 bases, leaving 8 bases between the germline ends. The length of the CDR3 is 12 residues. The CDR3 here is CASSSTRYEQYF. CDR3 bases: TGTGCCAGCAGTTCCACCCGGTACGAGCAGTACTTC.

The J gene is TRBJ2-4, the V gene TRBV5-5, with D unresolved. Trimming took off 4 bases at V and 8 bases at J, with 13 bases between the two ends. The CDR3 sequence is 13 residues long. Germline V lookup: CDR1 SGHKS, CDR2 YYEKEE (reference sequence). The CDR3 DNA reads TGTGCCAGCAGCCCTCTAACCGGTGACATTCAGTACTTC. It specifies CASSPLTGDIQYF.

In nucleotides, the CDR3 is TGTGCCAGCAGTCAACCCGGGACAGGGACTAACTATGGCTACACCTTC. Protein product: CASSQPGTGTNYGYTF. The rearrangement uses TRBV28 and TRBJ1-2, with 9 bases matching TRBD1. CDR1 and CDR2 from the germline V gene are MDHEN and SYDVKM. V lost 5 bases and J lost 0; bases outside the gene matches: 7. CDR3 length equals 16 residues.

This clone was seen more than once but under ten times. This chain joins TRBV10-3 and TRBJ1-5, with 7 bases lining up with TRBD1. The CDR3 contains 14 residues. Germline trimming cut 2 bases from V and 5 bases from J; bases unmatched to any gene: 3. Germline loops: CDR1 ENHRY, CDR2 SYGVKD. The CDR3 region is CAISEGQVYQPQHF. The CDR3 DNA is TGTGCCATCAGTGAGGGACAGGTCTATCAGCCCCAGCATTTT.

This sequence joins TRBV6-5 and TRBJ2-2; D is unclear. Germline CDR1 and CDR2: MNHEY and SVGAGI. Deletions cut 4 bases from V and 13 bases from J, with 13 bases between. This CDR3 spans 12 amino acids. The CDR3 region is CASSSELGGLFF. The CDR3 nucleotides are TGTGCCAGCAGTTCCGAGTTAGGCGGGCTGTTTTTT.

The V call is TRBV5-6, the J call TRBJ1-4; D gene unclear. Germline V CDR1 and CDR2: SGHDT, YYEEEE. The CDR3 runs to 15 residues. Deletions cut 4 bases from V and 7 bases from J, with 17 bases between. The CDR3 protein is CASSHPSSRGEKLFF. CDR3 sequence (DNA): TGTGCCAGCAGCCATCCTTCCTCTCGGGGTGAAAAACTGTTTTTT. Together with reference TRBV5-6 and TRBJ1-4, the CDR3 gives the full variable domain: DAGVTQSPTHLIKTRGQQVTLRCSPKSGHDTVSWYQQALGQGPQFIFQYYEEEERQRGNFPDRFSGHQFPNYSSELNVNALLLGDSALYLCASSHPSSRGEKLFFGSGTQLSVL.